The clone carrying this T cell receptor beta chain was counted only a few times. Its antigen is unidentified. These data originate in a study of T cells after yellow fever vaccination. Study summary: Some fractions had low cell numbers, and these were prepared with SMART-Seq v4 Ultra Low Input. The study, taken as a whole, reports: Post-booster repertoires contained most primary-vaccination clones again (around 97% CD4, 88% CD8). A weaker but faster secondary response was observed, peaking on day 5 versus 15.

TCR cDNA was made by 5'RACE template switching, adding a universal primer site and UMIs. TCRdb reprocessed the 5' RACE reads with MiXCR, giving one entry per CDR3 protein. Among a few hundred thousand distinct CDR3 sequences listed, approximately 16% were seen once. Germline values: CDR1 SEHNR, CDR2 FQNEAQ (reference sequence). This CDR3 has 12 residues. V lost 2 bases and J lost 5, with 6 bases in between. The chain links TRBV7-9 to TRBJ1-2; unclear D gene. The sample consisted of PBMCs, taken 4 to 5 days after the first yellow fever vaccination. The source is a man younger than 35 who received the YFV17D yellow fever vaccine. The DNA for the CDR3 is TGTGCCAGCAGCTTAATACAGTATGGCTACACCTTC. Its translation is CASSLIQYGYTF.